Detailed here is one T cell receptor (beta chain). The V end lost 1 base, the J end lost 7 bases, and 7 bases lay between the germline ends. CDR3 length: 12 amino acids. Germline loops: CDR1 SNHLY, CDR2 FYNNEI. As handled by the study authors: Amplification with reference gene primers provided the estimates of nucleated cell counts. Clones were sequenced by immunoSEQ multiplex PCR, and TCRdb holds only the in-frame ones, with some missing. The V and J calls and clone size were taken over from that table, and D and trimming were inferred from the DNA. The data contain fewer than 650,000 clones, about 89% of them singletons. These data come from a study of blood T cell repertoires in COVID-19. Study as a whole: Some COVID-19 samples were acute and others convalescent; all came from the United States, Italy and Spain.

The sequence derives from a woman in her 50s with COVID-19, enrolled during active disease. The chain uses TRBV2 and TRBJ1-2, with D unclear. Sequences were obtained from peripheral blood. CDR3 sequence (DNA): TGTGCCAGCAGTGAAGAGAGAAGTGGCTACACCTTC. It specifies CASSEERSGYTF.